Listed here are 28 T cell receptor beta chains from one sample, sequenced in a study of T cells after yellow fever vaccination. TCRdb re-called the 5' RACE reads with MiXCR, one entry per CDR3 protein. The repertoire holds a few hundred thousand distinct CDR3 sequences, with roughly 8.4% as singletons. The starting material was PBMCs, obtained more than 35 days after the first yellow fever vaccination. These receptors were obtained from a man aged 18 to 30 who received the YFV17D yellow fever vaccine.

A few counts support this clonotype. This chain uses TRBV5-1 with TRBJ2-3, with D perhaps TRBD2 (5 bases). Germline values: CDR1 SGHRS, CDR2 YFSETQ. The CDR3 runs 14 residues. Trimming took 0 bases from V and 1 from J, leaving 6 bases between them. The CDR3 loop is CASSLGSGTDTQYF. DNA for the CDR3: TGCGCCAGCAGCTTGGGTAGCGGCACAGATACGCAGTATTTT.

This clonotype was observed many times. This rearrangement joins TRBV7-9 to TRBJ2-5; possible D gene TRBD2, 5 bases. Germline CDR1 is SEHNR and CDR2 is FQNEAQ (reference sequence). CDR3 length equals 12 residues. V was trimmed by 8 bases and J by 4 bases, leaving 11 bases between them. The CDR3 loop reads CASVLGVETQYF. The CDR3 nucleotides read TGTGCCAGCGTACTGGGAGTAGAGACCCAGTACTTC.

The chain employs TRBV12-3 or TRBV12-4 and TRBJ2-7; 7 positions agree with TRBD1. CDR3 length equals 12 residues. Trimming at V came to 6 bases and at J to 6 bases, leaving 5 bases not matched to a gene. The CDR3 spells CASSNTGAEQYF. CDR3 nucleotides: TGTGCCAGCAGCAACACAGGGGCCGAGCAGTACTTC.

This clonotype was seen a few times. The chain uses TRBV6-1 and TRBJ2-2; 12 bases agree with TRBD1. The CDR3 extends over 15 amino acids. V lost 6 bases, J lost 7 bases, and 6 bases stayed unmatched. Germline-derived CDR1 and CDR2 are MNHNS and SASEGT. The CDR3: CASRGTGGFIGELFF. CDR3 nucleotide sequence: TGTGCCAGCAGGGGGACAGGGGGCTTTATCGGGGAGCTGTTTTTT.

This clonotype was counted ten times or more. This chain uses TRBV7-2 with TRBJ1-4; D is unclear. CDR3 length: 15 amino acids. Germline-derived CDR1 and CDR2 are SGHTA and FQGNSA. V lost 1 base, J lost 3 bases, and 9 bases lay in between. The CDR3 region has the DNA TGTGCCAGCAGCTTAGTGGGGTCATCTAATGAAAAACTGTTTTTT. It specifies CASSLVGSSNEKLFF.

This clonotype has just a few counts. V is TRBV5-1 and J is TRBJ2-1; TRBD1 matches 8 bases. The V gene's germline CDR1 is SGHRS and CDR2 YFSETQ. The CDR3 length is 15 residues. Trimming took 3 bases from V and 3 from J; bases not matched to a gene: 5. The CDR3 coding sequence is TGCGCCAGCAGCTGGACAGGGCCCGGCTACAATGAGCAGTTCTTC. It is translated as CASSWTGPGYNEQFF. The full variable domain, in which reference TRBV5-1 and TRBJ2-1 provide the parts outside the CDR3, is KAGVTQTPRYLIKTRGQQVTLSCSPISGHRSVSWYQQTPGQGLQFLFEYFSETQRNKGNFPGRFSGRQFSNSRSEMNVSTLELGDSALYLCASSWTGPGYNEQFFGPGTRLTVL.

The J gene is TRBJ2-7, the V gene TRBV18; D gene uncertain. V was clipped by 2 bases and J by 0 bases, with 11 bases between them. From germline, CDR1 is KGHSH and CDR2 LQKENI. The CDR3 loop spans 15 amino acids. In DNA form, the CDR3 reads TGTGCCAGCTCACCAATTTCGCACGACTCCTACGAGCAGTACTTC. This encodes CASSPISHDSYEQYF.

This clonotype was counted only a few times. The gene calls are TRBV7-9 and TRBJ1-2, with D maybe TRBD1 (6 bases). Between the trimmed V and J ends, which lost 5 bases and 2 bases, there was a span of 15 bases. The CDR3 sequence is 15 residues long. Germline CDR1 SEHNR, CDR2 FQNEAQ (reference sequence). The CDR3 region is CASSLQYTGNYGYTF. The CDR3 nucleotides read TGTGCCAGCAGCCTCCAATATACAGGGAACTATGGCTACACCTTC.

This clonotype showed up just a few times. CDR3 DNA: TGCGCCAGCAGCTTCGGAGCCTTGACCTACAATGAGCAGTTCTTC. Its translation is CASSFGALTYNEQFF. This chain uses TRBV5-1 with TRBJ2-1; no clear D gene. The V and J ends lost 2 bases and 2 bases respectively, with 11 bases between them. CDR3 size: 15 residues. In germline, CDR1 is SGHRS, CDR2 YFSETQ.

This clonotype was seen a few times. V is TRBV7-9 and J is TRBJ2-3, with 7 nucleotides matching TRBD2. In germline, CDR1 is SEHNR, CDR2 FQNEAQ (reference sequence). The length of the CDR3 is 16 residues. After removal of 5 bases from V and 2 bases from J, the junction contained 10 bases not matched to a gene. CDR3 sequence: CASSPEGRGPTDTQYF. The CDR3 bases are TGTGCCAGCAGCCCGGAGGGGAGGGGCCCCACAGATACGCAGTATTTT.

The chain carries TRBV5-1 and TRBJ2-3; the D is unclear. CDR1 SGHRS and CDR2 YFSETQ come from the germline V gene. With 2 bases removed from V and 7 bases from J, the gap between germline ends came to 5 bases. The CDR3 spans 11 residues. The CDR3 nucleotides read TGCGCCAGCAGCTTCAAGAATACGCAGTATTTT. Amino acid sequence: CASSFKNTQYF.

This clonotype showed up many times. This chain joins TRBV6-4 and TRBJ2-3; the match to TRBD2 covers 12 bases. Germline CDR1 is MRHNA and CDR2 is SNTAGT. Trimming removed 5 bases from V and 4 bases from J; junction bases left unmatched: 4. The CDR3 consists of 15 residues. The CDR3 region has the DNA TGTGCCAGCAGTTCAGGACTAGCGGGGTCAGATACGCAGTATTTT. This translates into CASSSGLAGSDTQYF.

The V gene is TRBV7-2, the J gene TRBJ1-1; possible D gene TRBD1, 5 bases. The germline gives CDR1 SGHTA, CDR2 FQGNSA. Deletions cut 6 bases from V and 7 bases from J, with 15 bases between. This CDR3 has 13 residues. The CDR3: CASSQGRSFEAFF. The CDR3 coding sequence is TGTGCCAGCAGTCAGGGACGGAGTTTTGAAGCTTTCTTT.

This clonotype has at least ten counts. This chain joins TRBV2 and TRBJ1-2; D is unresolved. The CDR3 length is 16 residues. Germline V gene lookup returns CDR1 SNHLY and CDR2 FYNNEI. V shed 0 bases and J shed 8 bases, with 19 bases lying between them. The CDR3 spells CASSEALSWREWGYTF. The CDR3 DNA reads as TGTGCCAGCAGTGAAGCGCTTTCTTGGAGGGAGTGGGGCTACACCTTC. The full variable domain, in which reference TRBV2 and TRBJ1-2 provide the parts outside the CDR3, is EPEVTQTPSHQVTQMGQEVILRCVPISNHLYFYWYRQILGQKVEFLVSFYNNEISEKSEIFDDQFSVERPDGSNFTLKIRSTKLEDSAMYFCASSEALSWREWGYTFGSGTRLTVV.

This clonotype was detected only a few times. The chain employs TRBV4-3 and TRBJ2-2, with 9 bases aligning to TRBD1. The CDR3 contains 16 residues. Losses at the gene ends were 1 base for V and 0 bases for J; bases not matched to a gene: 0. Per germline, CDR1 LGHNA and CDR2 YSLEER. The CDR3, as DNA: TGCGCCAGCAGCCAAGGACAGGGGGCGAACACCGGGGAGCTGTTTTTT. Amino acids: CASSQGQGANTGELFF.

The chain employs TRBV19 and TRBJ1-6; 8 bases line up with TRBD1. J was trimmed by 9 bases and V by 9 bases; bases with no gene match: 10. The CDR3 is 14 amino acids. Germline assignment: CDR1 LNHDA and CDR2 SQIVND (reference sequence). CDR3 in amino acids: CASKTGTGRSPLHF. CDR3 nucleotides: TGTGCCAGCAAAACTGGGACAGGCCGTTCACCCCTCCACTTT.

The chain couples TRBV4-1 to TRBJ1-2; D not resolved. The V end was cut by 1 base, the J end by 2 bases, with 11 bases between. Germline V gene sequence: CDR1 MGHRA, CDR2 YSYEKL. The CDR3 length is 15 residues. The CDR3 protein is CASSQGVRPNYGYTF. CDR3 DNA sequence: TGCGCCAGCAGCCAAGGAGTGAGGCCCAACTATGGCTACACCTTC.

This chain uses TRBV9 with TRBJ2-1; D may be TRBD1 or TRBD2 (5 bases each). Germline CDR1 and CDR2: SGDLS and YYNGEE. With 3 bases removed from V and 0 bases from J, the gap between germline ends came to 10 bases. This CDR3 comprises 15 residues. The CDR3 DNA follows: TGTGCCAGCAGCGCTGGGACGGCCTCCTACAATGAGCAGTTCTTC. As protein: CASSAGTASYNEQFF. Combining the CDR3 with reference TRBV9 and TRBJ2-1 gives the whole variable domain DSGVTQTPKHLITATGQRVTLRCSPRSGDLSVYWYQQSLDQGLQFLIQYYNGEERAKGNILERFSAQQFPDLHSELNLSSLELGDSALYFCASSAGTASYNEQFFGPGTRLTVL.

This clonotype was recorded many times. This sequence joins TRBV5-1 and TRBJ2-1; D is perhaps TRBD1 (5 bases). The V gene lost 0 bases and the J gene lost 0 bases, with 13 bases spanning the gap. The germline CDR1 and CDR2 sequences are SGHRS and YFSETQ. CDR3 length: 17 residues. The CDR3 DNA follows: TGCGCCAGCAGCTTGGTTTCAGGGTTTAGCTCCTACAATGAGCAGTTCTTC. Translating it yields CASSLVSGFSSYNEQFF.

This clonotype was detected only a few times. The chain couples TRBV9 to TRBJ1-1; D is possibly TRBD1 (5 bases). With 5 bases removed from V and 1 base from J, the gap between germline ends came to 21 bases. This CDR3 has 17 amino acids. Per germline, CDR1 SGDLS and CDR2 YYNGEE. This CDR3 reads CASSSYAGVGPNTEAFF. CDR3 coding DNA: TGTGCCAGCAGTAGCTATGCGGGCGTGGGACCGAACACTGAAGCTTTCTTT.

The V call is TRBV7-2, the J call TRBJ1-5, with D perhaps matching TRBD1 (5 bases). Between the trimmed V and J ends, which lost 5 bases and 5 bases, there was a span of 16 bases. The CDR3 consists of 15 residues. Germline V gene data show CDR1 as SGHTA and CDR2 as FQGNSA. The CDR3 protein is CASSPGGGDDQPQHF. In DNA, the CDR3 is TGTGCCAGCAGCCCCGGGGGGGGAGACGATCAGCCCCAGCATTTT.

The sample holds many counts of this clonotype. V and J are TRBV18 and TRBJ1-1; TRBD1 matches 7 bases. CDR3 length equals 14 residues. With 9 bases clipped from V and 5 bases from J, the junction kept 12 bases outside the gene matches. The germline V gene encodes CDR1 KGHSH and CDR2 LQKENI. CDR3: CASKWDRGTTEAFF. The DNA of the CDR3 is TGTGCCAGTAAATGGGACAGAGGCACAACTGAAGCTTTCTTT.

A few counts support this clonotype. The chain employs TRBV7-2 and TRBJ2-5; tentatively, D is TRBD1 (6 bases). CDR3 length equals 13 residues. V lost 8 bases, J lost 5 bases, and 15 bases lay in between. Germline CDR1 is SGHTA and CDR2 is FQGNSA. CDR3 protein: CASQRVGAETQYF. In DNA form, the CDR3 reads TGTGCCAGCCAGAGAGTGGGGGCGGAGACCCAGTACTTC.

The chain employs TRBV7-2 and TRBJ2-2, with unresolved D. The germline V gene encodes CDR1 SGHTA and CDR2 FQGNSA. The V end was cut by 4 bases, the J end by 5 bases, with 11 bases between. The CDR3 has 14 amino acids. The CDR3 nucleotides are TGTGCCAGCAGCTCAGAAACCTCGACCGGGGAGCTGTTTTTT. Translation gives CASSSETSTGELFF.

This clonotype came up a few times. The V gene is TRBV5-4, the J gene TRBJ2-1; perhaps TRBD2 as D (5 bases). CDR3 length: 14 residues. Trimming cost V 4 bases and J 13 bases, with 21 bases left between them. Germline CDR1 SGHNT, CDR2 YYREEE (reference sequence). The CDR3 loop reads CASSHIGLPPHQFF. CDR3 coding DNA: TGTGCCAGCAGCCACATCGGACTTCCCCCGCACCAGTTCTTC.

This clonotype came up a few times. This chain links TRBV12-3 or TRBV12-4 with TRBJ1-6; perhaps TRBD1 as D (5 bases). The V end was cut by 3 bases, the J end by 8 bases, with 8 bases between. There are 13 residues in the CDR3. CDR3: CASSLTDYSPLHF. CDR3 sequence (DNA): TGTGCCAGCAGTTTGACAGATTATTCACCCCTCCACTTT.

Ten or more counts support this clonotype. The DNA for the CDR3 is TGTGCCAGCAGGGATAACAGGGGGCCTGGCTACACCTTC. Translated, it gives CASRDNRGPGYTF. The rearrangement joins TRBV7-2 to TRBJ1-2; 9 nucleotides match TRBD1. Germline CDR1 and CDR2: SGHTA and FQGNSA. The CDR3 is 13 amino acids. V gave up 6 bases and J gave up 7 bases; unmatched junction bases: 6.

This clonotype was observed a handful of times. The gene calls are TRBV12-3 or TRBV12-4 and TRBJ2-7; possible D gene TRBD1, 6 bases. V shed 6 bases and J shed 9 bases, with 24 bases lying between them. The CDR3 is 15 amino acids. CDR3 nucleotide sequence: TGTGCCAGCAGCCACGGACAGCCTTTCCTCTTCGGGCAGTACTTC. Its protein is CASSHGQPFLFGQYF.